This T cell receptor beta chain was sequenced for a study of patients and donors after allogeneic stem cell transplantation. From the RT-PCR reads, TCRdb called clonotypes with MiXCR, one entry per CDR3 protein. Seen here are hundreds of thousands of distinct CDR3 sequences, 35% to 45% observed once, and the top ten hold approximately 10%. This CDR3 has 15 residues. The ends lost 6 bases at V and 2 bases at J; junction bases unmatched: 7. Germline loops: CDR1 MNHNY, CDR2 SVGAGI (reference sequence). The chain employs TRBV6-6 and TRBJ2-7; 10 nucleotides match TRBD1. The source is a human donor who was either an allogeneic HSCT recipient or a stem cell or donor lymphocyte infusion donor (not recorded which). It is not recorded whose cells these are; they may come from a transplant donor. Sequencing was carried out using blood, either unsorted or a sorted T cell fraction (not recorded which). CDR3 amino acids: CASRRRQGATYEQYF. In nucleotides, the CDR3 is TGTGCCAGCAGGCGAAGACAGGGGGCAACCTACGAGCAGTACTTC.